A selection of T cell receptor beta chains follows, all from one sample in a study of CD8+CD57+ T cells in acquired aplastic anemia. TCRdb re-called the reads through MiXCR, storing one row per CDR3 protein. There are 350,000 to 450,000 distinct CDR3 sequences in the sample; about two thirds occur only once, and approximately 3.8% lies in the top ten. Sequencing was carried out using sorted CD4+, CD8+, or CD8+CD57+ T cells (not recorded which) from PBMCs. Receptors were obtained from a human donor in good health, serving as a control. CDR3s include the opening cysteine and the closing phenylalanine or tryptophan. D genes are given only for firm matches. Expanded clones are given a class, and other clones once, few, many or no size at all.

v_gene	d_gene	j_gene	abundance	CDR3aa	CDR3nt
TRBV2	-	TRBJ2-7	-	CASSVPDVSYEQYF	TGTGCCAGCAGTGTACCGGACGTATCCTACGAGCAGTACTTC
TRBV10-3	TRBD2	TRBJ2-7	-	CASSFGAGGGTQYF	TGTGCCAGCAGTTTTGGGGCGGGGGGGGGCACGCAGTACTTC
TRBV20-1	TRBD1	TRBJ1-4	-	CSASDRGGFGKLFF	TGCAGTGCTAGTGACAGGGGGGGTTTCGGGAAACTGTTTTTT
TRBV10-3	TRBD1	TRBJ1-4	-	CAIGLDRGSDGLFF	TGTGCCATCGGCCTGGACAGGGGAAGTGATGGCCTGTTTTTT
TRBV5-1	TRBD1	TRBJ1-2	-	CASSLFGQGEANYGYTF	TGCGCCAGCAGCTTATTTGGACAGGGAGAGGCTAACTATGGCTACACCTTC
TRBV3-1	TRBD2	TRBJ2-5	many	CASSQSVGRGRYQETQYF	TGTGCCAGCAGCCAAAGCGTAGGGCGGGGGAGATACCAAGAGACCCAGTACTTC
TRBV6-6	TRBD1	TRBJ2-7	many	CASSEQGFYEQYF	TGTGCCAGCAGCGAACAGGGGTTCTACGAGCAGTACTTC
TRBV20-1	TRBD2	TRBJ2-3	-	CSATSGGLDTQYF	TGCAGTGCTACCAGCGGGGGATTAGATACGCAGTATTTT
TRBV6-1	TRBD1	TRBJ2-5	many	CASSGSRGETQYF	TGTGCCAGCAGTGGAAGCAGGGGGGAGACCCAGTACTTC
TRBV7-2	-	TRBJ2-1	-	CASTRQPGTSVQHYF	TGTGCCAGTACCCGACAACCTGGGACATCCGTCCAGCATTACTTC
TRBV6-5	TRBD1	TRBJ1-5	many	CASTTQGPSNQPQHF	TGTGCCAGCACTACACAGGGGCCGAGCAATCAGCCCCAGCATTTT
TRBV3-2	-	TRBJ2-1	once	CAGSQAQELQGEIQQFF	TGTGCCGGCAGCCAAGCTCAGGAATTACAGGGGGAGATTCAGCAGTTCTTC
TRBV7-2	-	TRBJ2-7	once	CASSARWGSSYEQF	TGTGCCAGCAGCGCACGCTGGGGTTCCTCCTACGAGCAGTTC
TRBV6-4	-	TRBJ1-5	many	CATSLDGFGQPQHF	TGTGCCACCTCGTTGGACGGGTTCGGACAGCCCCAGCATTTT
TRBV9	-	TRBJ1-1	-	CASRPSGGMNTEAFF	TGTGCCAGCAGACCCTCTGGGGGGATGAACACTGAAGCTTTCTTT
TRBV5-1	-	TRBJ2-3	-	CASTEVGPSTTDTQYF	TGCGCCAGCACTGAGGTGGGACCTTCCACAACAGATACGCAGTATTTT
TRBV10-3	-	TRBJ2-3	-	CAISKPVGQGSDTQYF	-